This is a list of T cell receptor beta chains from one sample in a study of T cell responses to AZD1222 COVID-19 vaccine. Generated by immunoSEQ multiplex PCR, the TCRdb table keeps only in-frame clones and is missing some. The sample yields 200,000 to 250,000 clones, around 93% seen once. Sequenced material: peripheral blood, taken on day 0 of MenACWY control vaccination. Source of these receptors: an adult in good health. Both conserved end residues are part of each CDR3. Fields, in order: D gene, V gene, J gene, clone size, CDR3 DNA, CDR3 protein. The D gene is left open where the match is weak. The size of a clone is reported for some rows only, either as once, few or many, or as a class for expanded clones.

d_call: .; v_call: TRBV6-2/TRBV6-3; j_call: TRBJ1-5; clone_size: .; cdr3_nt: TGTGCCAGCAGTTCAGGTCGAGGCAATCAGCCCCAGCATTTT; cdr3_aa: CASSSGRGNQPQHF
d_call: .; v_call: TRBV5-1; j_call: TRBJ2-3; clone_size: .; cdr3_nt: TGCGCCAGCAGCTTGGGACAGGACACAGATACGCAGTATTTT; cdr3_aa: CASSLGQDTDTQYF
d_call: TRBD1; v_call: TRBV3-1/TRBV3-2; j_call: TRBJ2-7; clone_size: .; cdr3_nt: TGTGCCAGCAGCCCAAGGGGGCAGACCCTCTCCTACGAGCAGTACTTC; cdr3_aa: CASSPRGQTLSYEQYF
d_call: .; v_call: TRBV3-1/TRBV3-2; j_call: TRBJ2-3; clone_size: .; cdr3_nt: TGTGCCAGCAGCCAATGGGATACGCAGTATTTT; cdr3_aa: CASSQWDTQYF
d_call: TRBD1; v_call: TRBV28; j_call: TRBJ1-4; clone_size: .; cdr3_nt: TGTGCCAGCAGGGTCGGGACAGGCTTACGTGAAAAACTGTTTTTT; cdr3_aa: CASRVGTGLREKLFF
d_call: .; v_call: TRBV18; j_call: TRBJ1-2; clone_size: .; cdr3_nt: TGTGCCAGCTCACCGGACAGCTACTATGGCTACACCTTC; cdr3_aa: CASSPDSYYGYTF
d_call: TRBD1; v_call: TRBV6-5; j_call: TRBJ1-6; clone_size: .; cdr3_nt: TGTGCCAGCACCCGACAGGGGGCGAATTCACCCCTCCACTTT; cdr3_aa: CASTRQGANSPLHF
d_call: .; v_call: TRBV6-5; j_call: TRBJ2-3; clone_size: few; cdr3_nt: TGTGCCAGCAGTTACTCGGGAACGCAGTATTTT; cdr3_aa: CASSYSGTQYF
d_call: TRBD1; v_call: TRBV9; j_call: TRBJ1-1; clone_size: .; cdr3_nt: TGTGCCAGCAGCCTCCTACAGGGGGGTAACACTGAAGCTTTCTTT; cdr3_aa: CASSLLQGGNTEAFF
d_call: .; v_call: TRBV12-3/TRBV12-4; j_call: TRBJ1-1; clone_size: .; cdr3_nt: TGTGCCAGCAGTTCCGCTACAGGTGAAGCTTTCTTT; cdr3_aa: CASSSATGEAFF
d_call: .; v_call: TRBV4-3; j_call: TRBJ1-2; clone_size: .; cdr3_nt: TGCGCCAGCAGCCAAGAACGGGGGTGGGGCGTTTACTATGGCTACACCTTC; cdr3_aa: CASSQERGWGVYYGYTF
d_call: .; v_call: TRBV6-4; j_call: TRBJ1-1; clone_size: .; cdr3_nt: TGTGCCAGCAGCCTAACTAAAGGGGGAAACACTGAAGCTTTCTTT; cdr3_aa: CASSLTKGGNTEAFF
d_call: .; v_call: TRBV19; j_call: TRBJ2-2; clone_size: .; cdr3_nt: TGTGCCAGTAAACAGACCGGGGAGCTGTTTTTT; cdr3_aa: CASKQTGELFF
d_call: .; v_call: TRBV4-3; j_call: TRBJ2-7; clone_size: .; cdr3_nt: TGCGCCAGCAGCCAAGATGCGGACTCCCTAGACGAGCAGTACTTC; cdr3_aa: CASSQDADSLDEQYF
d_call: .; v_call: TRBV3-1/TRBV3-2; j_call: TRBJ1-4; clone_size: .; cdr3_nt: TGTGCCAGCAGCCAAATCGCGGGGTTTAATGAAAAACTGTTTTTT; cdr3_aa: CASSQIAGFNEKLFF
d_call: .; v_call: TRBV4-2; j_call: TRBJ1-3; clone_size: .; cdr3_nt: TGTGCCAGCAGCCAATGGATGGGCTCTGGAAACACCATATATTTT; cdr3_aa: CASSQWMGSGNTIYF
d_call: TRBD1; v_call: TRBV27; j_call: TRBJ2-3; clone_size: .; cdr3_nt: TGTGCCAGCAGTCCGGGGACAGGCACTAGCACAGATACGCAGTATTTT; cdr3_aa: CASSPGTGTSTDTQYF
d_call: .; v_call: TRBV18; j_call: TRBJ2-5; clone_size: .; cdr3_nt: TGTGCCAGCTCACCCAGCGGCGTAGAGACCCAGTACTTC; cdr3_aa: CASSPSGVETQYF
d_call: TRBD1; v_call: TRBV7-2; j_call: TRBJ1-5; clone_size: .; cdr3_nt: TGTGCCAGCAGAGGACAGGGGGGCGCCAATCAGCCCCAGCATTTT; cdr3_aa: CASRGQGGANQPQHF
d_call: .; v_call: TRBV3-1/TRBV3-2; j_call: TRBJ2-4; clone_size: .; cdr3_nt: TGTGCCAGCAGCACCACGGGGGGCGGTGGAGCCAAAAACATTCAGTACTTC; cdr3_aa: CASSTTGGGGAKNIQYF
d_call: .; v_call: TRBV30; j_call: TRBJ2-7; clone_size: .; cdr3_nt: TGTGCCTACAATGGGGGGCTGTCCTACGAGCAGTACTTC; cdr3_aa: CAYNGGLSYEQYF
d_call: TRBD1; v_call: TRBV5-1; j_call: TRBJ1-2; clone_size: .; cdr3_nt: TGCGCCAGCAGCCACGGGACAGGCTATGGCTACACCTTC; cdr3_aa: CASSHGTGYGYTF
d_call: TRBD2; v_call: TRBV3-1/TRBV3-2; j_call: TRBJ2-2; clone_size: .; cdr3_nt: TGTGCCAGCAGCCAAGCTAGCGGGGGCTACACCGGGGAGCTGTTTTTT; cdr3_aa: CASSQASGGYTGELFF
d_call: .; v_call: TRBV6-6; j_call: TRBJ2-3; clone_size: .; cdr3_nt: TGTGCCAGCAGTTACTCGCGGGATACGCAGTATTTT; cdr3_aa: CASSYSRDTQYF
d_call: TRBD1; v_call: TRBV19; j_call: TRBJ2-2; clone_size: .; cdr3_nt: TGTGCCAGTAGTAGGGGACAGGGGAACACCGGGGAGCTGTTTTTT; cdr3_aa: CASSRGQGNTGELFF
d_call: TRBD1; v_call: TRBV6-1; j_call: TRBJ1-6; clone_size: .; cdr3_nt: TGTGCCAGCAGTGATGACAGGGGTACCTATAATTCACCCCTCCACTTT; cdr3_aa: CASSDDRGTYNSPLHF
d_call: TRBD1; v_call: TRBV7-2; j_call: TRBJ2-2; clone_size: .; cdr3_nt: TGTGCCAGCAGCCAGACAGGGACGACCACCGGGGAGCTGTTTTTT; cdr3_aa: CASSQTGTTTGELFF
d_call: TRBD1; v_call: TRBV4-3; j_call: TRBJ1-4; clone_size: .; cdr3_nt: TGCGCCAGCAGCCAGAAGACAGGGGTTAATGAAAAACTGTTTTTT; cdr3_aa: CASSQKTGVNEKLFF
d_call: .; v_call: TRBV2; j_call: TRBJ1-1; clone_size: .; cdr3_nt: TGTGCCAGCAGTGAAGCGAAAATTCTGTTAAAAGCTTTCTTT; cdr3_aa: CASSEAKILLKAFF
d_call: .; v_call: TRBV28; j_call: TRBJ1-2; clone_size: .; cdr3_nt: TGTGCCAGCGCCCCACAAGCCCGGGGGGGCTACACCTTC; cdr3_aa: CASAPQARGGYTF
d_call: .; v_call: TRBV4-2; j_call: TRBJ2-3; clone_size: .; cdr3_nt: TGTGCCAGCAGCCAAGGTGGCCCCGACACAGATACGCAGTATTTT; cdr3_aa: CASSQGGPDTDTQYF
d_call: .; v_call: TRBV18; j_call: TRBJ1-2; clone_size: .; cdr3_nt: TGTGCCAGCTCTCCTGCAGGGGTATTTAGTGGCTACACCTTC; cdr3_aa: CASSPAGVFSGYTF
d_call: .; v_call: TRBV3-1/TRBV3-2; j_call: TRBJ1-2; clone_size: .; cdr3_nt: TGTGCCAGCAGCGCCGACTTGGGCGCTGGCTACACCTTC; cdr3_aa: CASSADLGAGYTF
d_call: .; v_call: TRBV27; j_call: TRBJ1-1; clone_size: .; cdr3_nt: TGTGCCAGCAGTACGGGGTCTTACACTGAAGCTTTCTTT; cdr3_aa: CASSTGSYTEAFF
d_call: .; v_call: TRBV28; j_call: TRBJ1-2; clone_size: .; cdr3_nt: TGTGCCACCAAGTTCCCCGCAGGCTCCGACTTC; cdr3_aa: CATKFPAGSDF
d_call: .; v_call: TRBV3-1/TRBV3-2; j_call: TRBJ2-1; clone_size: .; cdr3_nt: TGTGCCAGCAGCCCGCAGACCTTGGGTGAGCAGTTCTTC; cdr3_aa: CASSPQTLGEQFF
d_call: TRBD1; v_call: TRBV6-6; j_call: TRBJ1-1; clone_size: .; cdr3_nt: TGTGCCAGCAGACGAGGACAGGGGATAACTGAAGCTTTCTTT; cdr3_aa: CASRRGQGITEAFF
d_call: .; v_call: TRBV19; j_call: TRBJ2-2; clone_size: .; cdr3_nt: TGTGCCAGTAGTATTTCATCGGGCGGGGAGCTGTTTTTT; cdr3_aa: CASSISSGGELFF
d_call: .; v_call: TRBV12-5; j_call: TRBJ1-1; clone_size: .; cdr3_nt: TGTGCTAGTGGTTTCGAGGTGAACACTGAAGCTTTCTTT; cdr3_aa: CASGFEVNTEAFF
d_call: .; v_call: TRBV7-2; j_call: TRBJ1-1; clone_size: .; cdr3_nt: TGTGCCAGCAGCCGCCTAGCGCGGGGGGCGGGGACTGAAGCTTTCTTT; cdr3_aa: CASSRLARGAGTEAFF
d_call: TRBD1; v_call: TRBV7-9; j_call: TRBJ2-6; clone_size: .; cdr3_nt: TGTGCCAGCAGCTTAGCCGGGACAGCCGCCCTTGGGGCCAACGTCCTGACTTTC; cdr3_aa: CASSLAGTAALGANVLTF
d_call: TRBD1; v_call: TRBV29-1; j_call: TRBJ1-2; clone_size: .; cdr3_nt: TGCAGCGTTGAGGACAGGGTGAATGGCTACACCTTC; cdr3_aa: CSVEDRVNGYTF
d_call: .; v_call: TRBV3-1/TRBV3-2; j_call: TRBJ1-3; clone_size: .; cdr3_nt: TGTGCCAGCAGCCAAGTCACGAGGACTGGAAACACCATATATTTT; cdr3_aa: CASSQVTRTGNTIYF
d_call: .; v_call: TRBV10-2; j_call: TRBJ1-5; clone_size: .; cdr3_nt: TGCGCCAGCAGTGAGAATAGCAATCAGCCCCAGCATTTT; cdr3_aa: CASSENSNQPQHF
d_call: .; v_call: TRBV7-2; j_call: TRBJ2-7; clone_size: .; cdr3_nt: TGTGCCAGCAGAAAAGGGTACGAGCAGTACTTC; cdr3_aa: CASRKGYEQYF
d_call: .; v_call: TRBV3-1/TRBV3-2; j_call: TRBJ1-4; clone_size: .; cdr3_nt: TGTGCCAGCAGCCCAAACGCAGGGGCGGTCGAAAAACTGTTTTTT; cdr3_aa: CASSPNAGAVEKLFF
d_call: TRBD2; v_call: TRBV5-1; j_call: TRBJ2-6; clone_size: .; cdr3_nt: TGCGCCAGCAGCTTGGAGGTTAGCGGGGGGGCCGGGGCCAACGTCCTGACTTTC; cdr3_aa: CASSLEVSGGAGANVLTF
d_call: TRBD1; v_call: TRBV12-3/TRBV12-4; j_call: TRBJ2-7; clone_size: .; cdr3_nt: TGTGCCAGCAGTCCGGGACAGAACTACGAGCAGTACTTC; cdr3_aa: CASSPGQNYEQYF
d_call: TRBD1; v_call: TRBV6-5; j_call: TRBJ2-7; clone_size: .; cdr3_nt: TGTGCCACTAACACCGGGACAGGGGCCTCCTACGAGCAGTACTTC; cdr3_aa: CATNTGTGASYEQYF
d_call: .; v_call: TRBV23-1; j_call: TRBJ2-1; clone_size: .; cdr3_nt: TGCGCCAGCAGCGTTTTAGTTTCTTCCTACAATGAGCAGTTCTTC; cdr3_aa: CASSVLVSSYNEQFF
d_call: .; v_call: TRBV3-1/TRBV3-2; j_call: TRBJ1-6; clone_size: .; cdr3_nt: TGTGCCAGCAGGGACTATAATTCACCCCTCCACTTT; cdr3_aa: CASRDYNSPLHF
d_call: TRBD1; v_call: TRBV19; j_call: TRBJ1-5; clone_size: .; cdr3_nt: TGTGCCAGTAGATGGGGACAGGGAAATCAGCCCCAGCATTTT; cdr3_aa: CASRWGQGNQPQHF
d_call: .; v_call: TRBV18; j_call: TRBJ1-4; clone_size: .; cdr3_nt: TGTGCCAGCTCGGAAACCCTTACCGCAACTAATGAAAAACTGTTTTTT; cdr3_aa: CASSETLTATNEKLFF
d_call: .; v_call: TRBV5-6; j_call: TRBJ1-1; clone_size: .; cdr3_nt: TGTGCCAGCAGCTGGGGGTGGCAGACTGAAGCTTTCTTT; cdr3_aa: CASSWGWQTEAFF
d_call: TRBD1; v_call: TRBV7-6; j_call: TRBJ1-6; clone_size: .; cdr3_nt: TGTGCCAGCAGCCCAGGACAGGGTTATAATTCACCCCTCCACTTT; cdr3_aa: CASSPGQGYNSPLHF
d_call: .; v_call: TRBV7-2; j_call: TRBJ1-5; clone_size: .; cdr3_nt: TGTGCCAGCAGCTATGGACAGTTTAGCAATCAGCCCCAGCATTTT; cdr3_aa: CASSYGQFSNQPQHF
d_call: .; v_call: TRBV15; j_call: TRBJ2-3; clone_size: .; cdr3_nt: TGTGCCACCAGACAGGGCGGACTTGGGACAGATACGCAGTATTTT; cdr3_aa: CATRQGGLGTDTQYF
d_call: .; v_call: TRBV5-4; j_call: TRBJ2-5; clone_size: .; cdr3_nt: TGTGCCAGCAGCTTCGACAGACAAGAGACCCAGTACTTC; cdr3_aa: CASSFDRQETQYF
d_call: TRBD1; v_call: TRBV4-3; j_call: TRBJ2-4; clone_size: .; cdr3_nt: TGCGCCAGCAGCCAAGAAATGTCGACAGGGGGGACTTTCAAAAACATTCAGTACTTC; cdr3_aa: CASSQEMSTGGTFKNIQYF